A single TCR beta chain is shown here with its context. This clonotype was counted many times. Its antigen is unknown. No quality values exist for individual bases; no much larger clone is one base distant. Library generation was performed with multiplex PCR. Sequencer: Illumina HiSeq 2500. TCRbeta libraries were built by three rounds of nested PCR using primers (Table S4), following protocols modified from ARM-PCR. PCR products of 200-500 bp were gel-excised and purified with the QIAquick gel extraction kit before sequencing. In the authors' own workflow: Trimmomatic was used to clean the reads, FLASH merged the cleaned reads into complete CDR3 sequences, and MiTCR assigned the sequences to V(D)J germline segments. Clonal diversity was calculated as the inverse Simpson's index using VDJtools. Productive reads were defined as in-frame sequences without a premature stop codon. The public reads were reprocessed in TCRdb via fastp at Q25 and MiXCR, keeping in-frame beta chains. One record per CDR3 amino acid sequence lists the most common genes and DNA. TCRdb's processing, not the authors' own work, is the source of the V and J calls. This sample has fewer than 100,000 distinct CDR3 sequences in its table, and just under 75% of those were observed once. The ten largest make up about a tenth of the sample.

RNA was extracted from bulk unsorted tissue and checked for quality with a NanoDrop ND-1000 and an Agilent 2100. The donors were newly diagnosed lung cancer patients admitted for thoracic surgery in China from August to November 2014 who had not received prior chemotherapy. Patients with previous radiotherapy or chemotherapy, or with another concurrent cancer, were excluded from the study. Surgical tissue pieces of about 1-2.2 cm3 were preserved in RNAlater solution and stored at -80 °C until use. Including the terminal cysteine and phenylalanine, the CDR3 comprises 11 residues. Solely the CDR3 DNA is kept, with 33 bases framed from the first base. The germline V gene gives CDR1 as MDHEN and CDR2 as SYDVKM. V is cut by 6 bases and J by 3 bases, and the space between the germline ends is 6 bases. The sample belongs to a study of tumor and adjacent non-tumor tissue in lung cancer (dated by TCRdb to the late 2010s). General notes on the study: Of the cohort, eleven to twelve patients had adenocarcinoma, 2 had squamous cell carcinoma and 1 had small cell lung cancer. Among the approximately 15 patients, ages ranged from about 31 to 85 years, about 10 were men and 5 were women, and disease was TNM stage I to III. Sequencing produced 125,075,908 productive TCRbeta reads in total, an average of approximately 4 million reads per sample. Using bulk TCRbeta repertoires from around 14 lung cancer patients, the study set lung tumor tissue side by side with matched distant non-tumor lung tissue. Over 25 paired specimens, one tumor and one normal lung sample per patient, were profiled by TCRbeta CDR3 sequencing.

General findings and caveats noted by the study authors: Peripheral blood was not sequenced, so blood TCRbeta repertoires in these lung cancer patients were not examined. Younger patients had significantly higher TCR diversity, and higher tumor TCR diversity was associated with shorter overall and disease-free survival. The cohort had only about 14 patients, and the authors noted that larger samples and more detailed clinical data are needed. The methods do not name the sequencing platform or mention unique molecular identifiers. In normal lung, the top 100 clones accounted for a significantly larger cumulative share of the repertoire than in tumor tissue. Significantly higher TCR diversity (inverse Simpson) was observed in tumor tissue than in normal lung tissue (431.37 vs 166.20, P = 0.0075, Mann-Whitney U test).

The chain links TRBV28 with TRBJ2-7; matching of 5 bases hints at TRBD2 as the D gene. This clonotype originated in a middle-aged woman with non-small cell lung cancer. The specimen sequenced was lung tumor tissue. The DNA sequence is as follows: TGTGCCAGCAGCGACTACTACGAGCAGTACTTC. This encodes CASSDYYEQYF. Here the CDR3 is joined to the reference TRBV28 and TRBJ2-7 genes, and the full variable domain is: DVKVTQSSRYLVKRTGEKVFLECVQDMDHENMFWYRQDPGLGLRLIYFSYDVKMKEKGDIPEGYSVSREKKERFSLILESASTNQTSMYLCASSDYYEQYFGPGTRLTVT.